This TCR beta chain was sequenced for a study of glioma-infiltrating T cells after dendritic cell vaccination. V was cut by 2 bases and J by 0 bases, with 5 bases left in between. Germline V lookup: CDR1 SNHLY, CDR2 FYNNEI. This CDR3 comprises 14 residues. Amplification used 60 V beta primers and 13 J beta primers. Using immunoSEQ multiplex PCR, the repertoire was profiled, and TCRdb retains in-frame clones only, with some absent. Of over 55,000 clones listed, 81% are singletons. The material was blood, obtained before dendritic cell vaccination. The chain is built from TRBV2 and TRBJ1-3; D unclear. The receptor was isolated from a human donor with glioblastoma. CDR3 sequence reads: CASSEPGSGNTIYF. The CDR3, as DNA: TGTGCCAGCAGTGAACCGGGCTCTGGAAACACCATATATTTT. The whole variable domain, filled in from reference TRBV2 and TRBJ1-3, reads EPEVTQTPSHQVTQMGQEVILRCVPISNHLYFYWYRQILGQKVEFLVSFYNNEISEKSEIFDDQFSVERPDGSNFTLKIRSTKLEDSAMYFCASSEPGSGNTIYFGEGSWLTVV.